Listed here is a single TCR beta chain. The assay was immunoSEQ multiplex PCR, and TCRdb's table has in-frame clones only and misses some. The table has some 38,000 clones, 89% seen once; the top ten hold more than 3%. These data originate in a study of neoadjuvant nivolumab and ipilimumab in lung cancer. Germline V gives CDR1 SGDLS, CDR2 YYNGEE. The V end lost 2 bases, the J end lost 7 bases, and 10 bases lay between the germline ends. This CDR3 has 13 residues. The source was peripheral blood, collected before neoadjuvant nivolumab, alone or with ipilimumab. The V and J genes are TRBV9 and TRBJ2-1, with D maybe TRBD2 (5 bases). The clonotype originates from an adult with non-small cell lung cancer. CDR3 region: CASSVLAENEQFF. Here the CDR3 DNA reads TGTGCCAGCAGCGTTCTAGCTGAAAATGAGCAGTTCTTC.